This TCR beta chain is from a study of T cells in Graves' hyperthyroidism and ophthalmopathy. Germline CDR1 reads MDHEN; CDR2 reads SYDVKM. This CDR3 has 13 amino acids. V was pared by 1 base and J by 7 bases, with 10 bases between. What was amplified from RNA transcripts were TCR beta CDR3 regions. Carried out on the TCR CDR3, a first-round RT-PCR used the HTBI primer set. TCRdb re-called the multiplex PCR reads through MiXCR, storing one row per CDR3 protein. The data hold roughly 750,000 distinct CDR3 sequences, with 15% to 20% observed a single time. In its sample, this clonotype was seen a few times.

The sequencing sample was made of blood. This chain joins TRBV28 and TRBJ1-2; D is possibly TRBD1 (6 bases). This TCR came from a man aged 18 to 29 with Graves' hyperthyroidism. CDR3 coding DNA: TGTGCCAGCAGTTTATTGGCAGGGGTTGGCTACACCTTC. Translation gives CASSLLAGVGYTF.